Listed below are T cell receptor beta chains from one sample, sequenced in a study of shared clonotypes between healthy human individuals. The assay was immunoSEQ multiplex PCR, and TCRdb's table has in-frame clones only and misses some. Of millions of clones listed, around nine tenths were seen once; the top ten hold around 0.15%. Material: naive CD4+ T cells sorted from blood. These receptors were obtained from a man aged 18 to 29 in good health. The CDR3 runs from the conserved cysteine through the conserved F or W. The D gene is left open where the match is weak. A clone size is listed for some rows: how often the clone was seen (once, few, many), or a class if it is expanded.

TRBV12-1	NA	NA	TRBJ1-5	TGTGCCAGCAGCACCAGGGGCGAACCCCACGGCAATCAGCCCCAGCATTTT	CASSTRGEPHGNQPQHF
TRBV28	NA	TRBD1	TRBJ1-2	TGTGCCAGCAGTTCAGGACAGGGGAGAGGCTACACCTTC	CASSSGQGRGYTF
TRBV11-2	NA	NA	TRBJ1-5	TGTGCCAGCAGCTTAGAGCTGAATCAGCCCCAGCATTTT	CASSLELNQPQHF
TRBV18	NA	NA	TRBJ2-7	TGTGCCAGCTCACCAACAGGGCCCTACGAGCAGTACTTC	CASSPTGPYEQYF
TRBV10-3	NA	NA	TRBJ1-2	TGTGCCATCAGTGAGGAGCGGGGGGGTGCTGGCTACACCTTC	CAISEERGGAGYTF
TRBV6-5	NA	NA	TRBJ2-5	TGTGCCAGCAGTTCTGAGATACTAGAGACCCAGTACTTC	CASSSEILETQYF
TRBV18	NA	NA	TRBJ1-5	TGTGCCAGCTCACAGGGACTCGGGGGCAATCAGCCCCAGCATTTT	CASSQGLGGNQPQHF
TRBV5-1	NA	NA	TRBJ2-5	TGCGCCAGCAGCTTGGGTCCAAACGAGGAGACCCAGTACTTC	CASSLGPNEETQYF
TRBV4-1	NA	NA	TRBJ2-7	TGCGCCAGCAGCCAAGAAAGGGGTTACGAGCAGTACTTC	CASSQERGYEQYF
TRBV5-1	once	NA	TRBJ1-3	TGCGCCAGCAGCCCAACGGGTTCGGGATTCTCTGGAAACACCATATATTTT	CASSPTGSGFSGNTIYF
TRBV9	NA	TRBD2	TRBJ2-1	TGTGCCAGCAGCGTTGGACTAGCGACAAACAATGAGCAGTTCTTC	CASSVGLATNNEQFF
TRBV19	NA	TRBD1	TRBJ1-2	TGTGCCAGTAGGAAACTCGGGACAGGAGACGTCTATGGCTACACCTTC	CASRKLGTGDVYGYTF
TRBV5-1	NA	NA	TRBJ2-7	TGCGCCAGCAGCTTGTTACAGGGAAACGAGCAGTACTTC	CASSLLQGNEQYF
TRBV7-9	few	NA	TRBJ1-1	TGTGCCAGCAGCTTAGGTACAGAGAACACTGAAGCTTTCTTT	CASSLGTENTEAFF
TRBV29-1	NA	TRBD1	TRBJ1-1	TGCAGCGGGAGACAGGGAAGTACTCGCACTGAAGCTTTCTTT	CSGRQGSTRTEAFF
TRBV6-1	NA	NA	TRBJ1-2	TGTGCCAGCAGCTACGGACAGAACTATGGCTACACCTTC	CASSYGQNYGYTF
TRBV5-1	NA	TRBD2	TRBJ2-5	TGCGCCAGCAGCTCGACTAGCGGGAGGGCCCTGGGTGATGAGACCCAGTACTTC	CASSSTSGRALGDETQYF
TRBV5-1	NA	NA	TRBJ2-1	TGCGCCAGCAGCTCCCAGGGAAGGCCTTTCAATGAGCAGTTCTTC	CASSSQGRPFNEQFF
TRBV4-1	NA	TRBD1	TRBJ2-3	TGCGCCAGCAGCTCAAGACAGGGCCTAAGCACAGATACGCAGTATTTT	CASSSRQGLSTDTQYF
TRBV19	few	NA	TRBJ1-5	TGTGCCAGTAGTATTGAGTGGGGACGGAGCAATCAGCCCCAGCATTTT	CASSIEWGRSNQPQHF
TRBV7-3	NA	NA	TRBJ2-2	TGTGCCAGCAGAGGCCGTTTGGGCACCGGGGAGCTGTTTTTT	CASRGRLGTGELFF
TRBV10-1	few	NA	TRBJ2-1	TGCGCCAGCAGTGGAGGGGCCACCTACAATGAGCAGTTCTTC	CASSGGATYNEQFF
TRBV19	NA	TRBD1	TRBJ2-7	TGTGCCAGTAGTGGACAGGGGGCACCCTACGAGCAGTACTTC	CASSGQGAPYEQYF
TRBV5-8	NA	TRBD1	TRBJ1-4	TGTGCCAGCAGACGCGGGACAGACGGCGAAAAACTGTTTTTT	CASRRGTDGEKLFF
TRBV18	NA	NA	TRBJ2-1	TGTGCCAGCTCACCAAGCCGACCCCCCTACAATGAGCAGTTCTTC	CASSPSRPPYNEQFF
TRBV30	few	TRBD1	TRBJ1-1	TGTGCCTGGAGACGGGACAGGGAAGCTTTCTTT	CAWRRDREAFF
TRBV19	NA	NA	TRBJ2-3	TGTGCCAGTAAAGAATCAGGGAGCACAGATACGCAGTATTTT	CASKESGSTDTQYF
TRBV6-1	NA	NA	TRBJ1-2	TGTGCCAGCAGTGTGACCTCGGTCCTCTATGGCTACACCTTC	CASSVTSVLYGYTF
TRBV9	NA	NA	TRBJ1-2	TGTGCCAGCAGCGAGGGTCGGTCGGGCAACTATGGCTACACCTTC	CASSEGRSGNYGYTF
TRBV6-5	NA	NA	TRBJ1-2	TGTGCCAGCAGTCTGACAGGAAACTATGGCTACACCTTC	CASSLTGNYGYTF
TRBV14	NA	NA	TRBJ2-3	TGTGCCAGCAGCCAATCCGGGACTCCCTCTTTGGATACGCAGTATTTT	CASSQSGTPSLDTQYF
TRBV5-1	NA	NA	TRBJ1-5	TGCGCCAGCAGCTCAGGCCATCCGGATCAGCCCCAGCATTTT	CASSSGHPDQPQHF
TRBV4-3	NA	TRBD2	TRBJ2-2	TGCGCCAGCAGCCAAGATTGGCGGGAGCTCCCCGGGGAGCTGTTTTTT	CASSQDWRELPGELFF
TRBV7-7	NA	TRBD1	TRBJ2-7	TGTGCTAGCAGCTTAGGCGGACAGGGCTACGAGCAGTACTTC	CASSLGGQGYEQYF
TRBV6-1	NA	TRBD1	TRBJ1-1	TGTGCCAGCAGCAGGGGGTCCTACACTGAAGCTTTCTTT	CASSRGSYTEAFF
TRBV28	NA	NA	TRBJ2-3	TGTGCCAGCACCGGTGGGGACCCTAGCACAGATACGCAGTATTTT	CASTGGDPSTDTQYF
TRBV6-5	once	NA	TRBJ1-6	TGTGCCAGCAGTTACTCCATTAATTCACCCCTCCACTTT	CASSYSINSPLHF
TRBV5-1	NA	NA	TRBJ1-2	TGCGCCAGCAGCGTCCTTGGGGGGACAAAGGGCTACACCTTC	CASSVLGGTKGYTF
TRBV5-4	few	TRBD2	TRBJ2-7	TGTGCCAGCAGCTCCGGACTAGCGGAACCGTCCTACGAGCAGTACTTC	CASSSGLAEPSYEQYF
TRBV11-1	NA	NA	TRBJ1-4	TGTGCCAGCAGCTTAGGGGGAGCAACTAATGAAAAACTGTTTTTT	CASSLGGATNEKLFF
TRBV5-6	NA	NA	TRBJ1-5	TGTGCCAGCAGCGACCGGGGCCAAAGCCAGCCCCAGCATTTT	CASSDRGQSQPQHF
TRBV16	NA	NA	TRBJ1-5	TGTGCCAGCAGCCAATGGGGCATTGATCAGCCCCAGCATTTT	CASSQWGIDQPQHF
TRBV2	NA	NA	TRBJ2-7	TGTGCCAGCAGGGTAGACAGGATTTTCTACGAGCAGTACTTC	CASRVDRIFYEQYF
TRBV18	NA	NA	TRBJ2-5	TGTGCCAGCTCACCAGAAGCAGGTCCCCGGGAGACCCAGTACTTC	CASSPEAGPRETQYF
TRBV7-2	NA	NA	TRBJ1-5	TGTGCCAGCAGCTCGGGCGGGGGTGCGAGCAATCAGCCCCAGCATTTT	CASSSGGGASNQPQHF
TRBV6-1	NA	NA	TRBJ2-7	TGTGCCAGCGGTTCCGGGACCGGTCCCGGCGAGCAGTACTTC	CASGSGTGPGEQYF
TRBV7-2	NA	NA	TRBJ2-5	TGTGCCAGCAGCTTAGATGGTGGAGGAGGGGAGACCCAGTACTTC	CASSLDGGGGETQYF
TRBV5-1	NA	NA	TRBJ1-6	TGCGCCAGCAGAAGAGGGGGAGACTCACCCCTCCACTTT	CASRRGGDSPLHF
TRBV6-1	few	NA	TRBJ1-5	TGTGCCAGCAGTGCCTTACCGACAGGAAACAATCAGCCCCAGCATTTT	CASSALPTGNNQPQHF
TRBV28	NA	NA	TRBJ2-7	TGTGCCAGCAGTTTTGGCGGGCTCTACGAGCAGTACTTC	CASSFGGLYEQYF
TRBV5-1	NA	NA	TRBJ1-1	TGCGCCAGCAGCTCAGCACCATCGGGTAACACTGAAGCTTTCTTT	CASSSAPSGNTEAFF